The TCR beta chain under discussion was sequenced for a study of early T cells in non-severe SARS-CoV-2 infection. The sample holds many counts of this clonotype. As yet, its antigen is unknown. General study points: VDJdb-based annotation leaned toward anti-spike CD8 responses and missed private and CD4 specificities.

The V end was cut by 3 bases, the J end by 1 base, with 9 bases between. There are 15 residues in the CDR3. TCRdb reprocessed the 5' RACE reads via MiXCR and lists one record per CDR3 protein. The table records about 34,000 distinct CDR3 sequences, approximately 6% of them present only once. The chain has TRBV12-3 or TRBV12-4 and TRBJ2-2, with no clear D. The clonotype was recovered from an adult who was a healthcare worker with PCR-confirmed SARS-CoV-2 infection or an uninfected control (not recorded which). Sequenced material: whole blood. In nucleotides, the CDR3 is TGTGCCAGCAGTTTTGGGCAAAGGAACACCGGGGAGCTGTTTTTT. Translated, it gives CASSFGQRNTGELFF.